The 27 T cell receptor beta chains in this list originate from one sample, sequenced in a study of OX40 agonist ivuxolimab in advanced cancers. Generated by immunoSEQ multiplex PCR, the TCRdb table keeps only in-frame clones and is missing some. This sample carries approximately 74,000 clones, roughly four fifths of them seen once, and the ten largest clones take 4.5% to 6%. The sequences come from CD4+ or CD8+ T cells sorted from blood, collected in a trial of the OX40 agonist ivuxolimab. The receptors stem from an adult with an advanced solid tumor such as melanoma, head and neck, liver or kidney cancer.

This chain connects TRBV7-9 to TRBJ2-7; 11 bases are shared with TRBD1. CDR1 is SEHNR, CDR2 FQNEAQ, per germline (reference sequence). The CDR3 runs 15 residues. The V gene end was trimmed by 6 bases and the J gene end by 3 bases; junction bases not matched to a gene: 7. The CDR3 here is CASSLGGTGGYEQYF. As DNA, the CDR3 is TGTGCCAGCAGTTTGGGAGGGACAGGGGGCTACGAGCAGTACTTC.

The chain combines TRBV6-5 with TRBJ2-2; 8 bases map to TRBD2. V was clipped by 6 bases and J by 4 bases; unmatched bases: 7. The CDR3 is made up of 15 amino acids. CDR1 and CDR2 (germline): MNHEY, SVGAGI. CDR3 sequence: CASRGGGQRTGELFF. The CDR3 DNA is TGTGCCAGCAGGGGCGGGGGGCAGCGCACCGGGGAGCTGTTTTTT.

The CDR3 sequence is CASSSPSTSGVGEQFF. In DNA, the CDR3 is TGTGCCAGCAGTTCACCCTCGACTAGCGGGGTCGGTGAGCAGTTCTTC. The chain joins TRBV28 to TRBJ2-1; 11 bases line up with TRBD2. This CDR3 has 16 residues. Germline-derived CDR1 and CDR2 are MDHEN and SYDVKM. V dropped 4 bases and J dropped 9; count of bases not matched to a gene: 11. Filled out from reference TRBV28 and TRBJ2-1, the complete variable domain reads DVKVTQSSRYLVKRTGEKVFLECVQDMDHENMFWYRQDPGLGLRLIYFSYDVKMKEKGDIPEGYSVSREKKERFSLILESASTNQTSMYLCASSSPSTSGVGEQFFGPGTRLTVL.

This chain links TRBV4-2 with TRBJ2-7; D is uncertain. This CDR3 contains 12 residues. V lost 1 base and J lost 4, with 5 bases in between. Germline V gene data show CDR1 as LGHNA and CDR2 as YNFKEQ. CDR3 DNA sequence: TGTGCCAGCAGCCAAGTGGGGTACGAGCAGTACTTC. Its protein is CASSQVGYEQYF.

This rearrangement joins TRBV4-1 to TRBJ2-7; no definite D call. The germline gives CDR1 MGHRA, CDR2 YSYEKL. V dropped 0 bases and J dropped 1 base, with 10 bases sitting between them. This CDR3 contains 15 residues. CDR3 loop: CASSQERTPSYEQYF. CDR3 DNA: TGCGCCAGCAGCCAAGAACGGACGCCATCCTACGAGCAGTACTTC.

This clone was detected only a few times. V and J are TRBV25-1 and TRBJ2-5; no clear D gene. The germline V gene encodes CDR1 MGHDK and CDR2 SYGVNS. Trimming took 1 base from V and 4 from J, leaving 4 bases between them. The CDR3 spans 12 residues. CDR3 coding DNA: TGTGCCAGCAGTGAATCCCCAGAGACCCAGTACTTC. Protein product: CASSESPETQYF.

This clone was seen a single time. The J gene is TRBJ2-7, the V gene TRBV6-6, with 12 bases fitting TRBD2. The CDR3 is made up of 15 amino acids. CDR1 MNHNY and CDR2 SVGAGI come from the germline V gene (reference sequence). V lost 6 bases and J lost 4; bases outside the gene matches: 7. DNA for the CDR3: TGTGCCAGCAGGCGACTAGCGGGAGATAGGTACGAGCAGTACTTC. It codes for CASRRLAGDRYEQYF.

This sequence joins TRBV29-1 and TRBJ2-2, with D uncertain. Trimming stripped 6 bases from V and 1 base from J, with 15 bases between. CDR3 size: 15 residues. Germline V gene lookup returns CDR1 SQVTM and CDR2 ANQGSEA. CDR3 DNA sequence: TGCAGCGTAAGTTTGAATTTGATGAACACCGGGGAGCTGTTTTTT. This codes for CSVSLNLMNTGELFF.

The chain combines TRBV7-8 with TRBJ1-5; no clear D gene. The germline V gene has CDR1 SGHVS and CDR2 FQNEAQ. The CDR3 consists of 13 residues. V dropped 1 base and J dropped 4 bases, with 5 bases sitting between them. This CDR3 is CASSLGVNQPQHF. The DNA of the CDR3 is TGTGCCAGCAGCTTAGGGGTGAATCAGCCCCAGCATTTT. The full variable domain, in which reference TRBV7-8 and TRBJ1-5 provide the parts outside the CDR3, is GAGVSQSPRYKVAKRGQDVALRCDPISGHVSLFWYQQALGQGPEFLTYFQNEAQLDKSGLPSDRFFAERPEGSVSTLKIQRTQQEDSAVYLCASSLGVNQPQHFGDGTRLSIL.

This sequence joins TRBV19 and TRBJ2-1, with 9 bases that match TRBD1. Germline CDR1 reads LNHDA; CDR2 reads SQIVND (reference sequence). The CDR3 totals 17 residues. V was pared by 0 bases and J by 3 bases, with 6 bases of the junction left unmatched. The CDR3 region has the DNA TGTGCCAGTAGTATAGATGGGACAGGGCTGATCTACAATGAGCAGTTCTTC. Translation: CASSIDGTGLIYNEQFF. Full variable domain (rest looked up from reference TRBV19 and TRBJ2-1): DGGITQSPKYLFRKEGQNVTLSCEQNLNHDAMYWYRQDPGQGLRLIYYSQIVNDFQKGDIAEGYSVSREKKESFPLTVTSAQKNPTAFYLCASSIDGTGLIYNEQFFGPGTRLTVL.

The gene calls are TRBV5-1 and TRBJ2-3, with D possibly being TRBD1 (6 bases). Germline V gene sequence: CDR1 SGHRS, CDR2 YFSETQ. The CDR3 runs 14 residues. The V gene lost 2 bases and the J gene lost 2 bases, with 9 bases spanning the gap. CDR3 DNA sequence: TGCGCCAGCAGCTTAGGACAGCCCACAGATACGCAGTATTTT. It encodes CASSLGQPTDTQYF.

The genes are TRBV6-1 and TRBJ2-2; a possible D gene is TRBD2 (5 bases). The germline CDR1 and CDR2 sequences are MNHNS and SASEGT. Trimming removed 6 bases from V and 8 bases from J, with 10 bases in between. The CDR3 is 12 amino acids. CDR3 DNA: TGTGCCAGCAGACCACTAGAAGGGGAGCTGTTTTTT. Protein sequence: CASRPLEGELFF.

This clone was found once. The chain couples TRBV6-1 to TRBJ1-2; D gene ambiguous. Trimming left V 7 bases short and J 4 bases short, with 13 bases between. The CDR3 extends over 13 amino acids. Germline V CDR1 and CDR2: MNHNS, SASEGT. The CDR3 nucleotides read TGTGCCAGCACCGAGACGCGGGGCTATGGCTACACCTTC. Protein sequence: CASTETRGYGYTF.

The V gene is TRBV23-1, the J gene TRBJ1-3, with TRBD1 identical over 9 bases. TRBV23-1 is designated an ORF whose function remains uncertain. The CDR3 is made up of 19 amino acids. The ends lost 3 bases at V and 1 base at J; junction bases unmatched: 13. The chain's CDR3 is CASSHPGQGWSESGNTIYF. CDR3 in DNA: TGCGCCAGCAGTCACCCGGGACAGGGCTGGTCCGAGTCTGGAAACACCATATATTTT.

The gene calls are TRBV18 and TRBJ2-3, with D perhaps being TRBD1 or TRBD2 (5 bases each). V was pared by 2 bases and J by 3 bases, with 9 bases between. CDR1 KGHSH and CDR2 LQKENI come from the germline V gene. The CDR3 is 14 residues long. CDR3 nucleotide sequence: TGTGCCAGCTCACCAGCCGAGGGGACAGATACGCAGTATTTT. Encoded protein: CASSPAEGTDTQYF.

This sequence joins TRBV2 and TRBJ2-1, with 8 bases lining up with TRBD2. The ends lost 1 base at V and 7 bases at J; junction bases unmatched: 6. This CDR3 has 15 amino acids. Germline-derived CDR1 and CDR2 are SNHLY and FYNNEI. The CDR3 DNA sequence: TGTGCCAGCAGTGAAGAACGACTAGCGAGGAATGAGCAGTTCTTC. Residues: CASSEERLARNEQFF.

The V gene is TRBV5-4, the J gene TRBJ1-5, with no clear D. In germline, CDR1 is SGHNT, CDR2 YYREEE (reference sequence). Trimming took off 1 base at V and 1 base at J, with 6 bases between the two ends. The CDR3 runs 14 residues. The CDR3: CASSLLESNQPQHF. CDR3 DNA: TGTGCCAGCAGCTTGTTAGAAAGCAATCAGCCCCAGCATTTT.

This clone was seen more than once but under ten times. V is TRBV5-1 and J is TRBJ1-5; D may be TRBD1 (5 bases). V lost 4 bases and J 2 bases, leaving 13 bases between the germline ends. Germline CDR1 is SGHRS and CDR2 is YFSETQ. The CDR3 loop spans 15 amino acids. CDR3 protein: CASSKGEFGNQPQHF. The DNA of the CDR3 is TGCGCCAGCAGCAAAGGGGAGTTCGGCAATCAGCCCCAGCATTTT.

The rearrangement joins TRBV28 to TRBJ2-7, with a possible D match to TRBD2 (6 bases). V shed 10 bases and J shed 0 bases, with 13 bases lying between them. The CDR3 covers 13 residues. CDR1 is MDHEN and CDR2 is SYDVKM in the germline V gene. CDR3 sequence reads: CATWDGSSYEQYF. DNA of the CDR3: TGTGCCACTTGGGACGGGAGCTCCTACGAGCAGTACTTC.

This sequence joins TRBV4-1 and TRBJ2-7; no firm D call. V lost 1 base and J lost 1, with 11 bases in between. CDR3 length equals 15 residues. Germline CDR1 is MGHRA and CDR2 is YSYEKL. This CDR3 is CASSQGGFLSYEQYF. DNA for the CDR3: TGCGCCAGCAGCCAAGGAGGCTTCCTATCCTACGAGCAGTACTTC.

DNA for the CDR3: TGTGCCAGCAGCTTGGGGGACAGGGAGAATCAGCCCCAGCATTTT. It is translated as CASSLGDRENQPQHF. The rearrangement uses TRBV5-8 and TRBJ1-5; 9 nucleotides agree with TRBD1. J lost 4 bases, V lost 0 bases, and 2 bases had no gene match. The germline V gene has CDR1 SGHTS and CDR2 YDEGEE. This CDR3 contains 15 residues.

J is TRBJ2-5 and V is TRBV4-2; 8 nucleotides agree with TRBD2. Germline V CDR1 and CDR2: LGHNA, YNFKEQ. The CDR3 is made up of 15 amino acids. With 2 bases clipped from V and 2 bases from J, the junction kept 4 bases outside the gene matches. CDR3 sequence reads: CASSQFGGGQETQYF. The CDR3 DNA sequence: TGTGCCAGCAGCCAATTTGGCGGGGGGCAAGAGACCCAGTACTTC.

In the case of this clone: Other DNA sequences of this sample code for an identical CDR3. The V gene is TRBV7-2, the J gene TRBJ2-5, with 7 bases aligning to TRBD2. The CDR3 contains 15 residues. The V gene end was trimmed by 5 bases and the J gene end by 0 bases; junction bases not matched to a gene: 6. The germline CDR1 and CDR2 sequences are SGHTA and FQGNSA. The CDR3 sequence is CASSPLGGNQETQYF. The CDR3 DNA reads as TGTGCCAGCAGCCCCCTGGGGGGGAACCAAGAGACCCAGTACTTC. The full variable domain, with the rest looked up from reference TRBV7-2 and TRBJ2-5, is GAGVSQSPSNKVTEKGKDVELRCDPISGHTALYWYRQSLGQGLEFLIYFQGNSAPDKSGLPSDRFSAERTGGSVSTLTIQRTQQEDSAVYLCASSPLGGNQETQYFGPGTRLLVL.

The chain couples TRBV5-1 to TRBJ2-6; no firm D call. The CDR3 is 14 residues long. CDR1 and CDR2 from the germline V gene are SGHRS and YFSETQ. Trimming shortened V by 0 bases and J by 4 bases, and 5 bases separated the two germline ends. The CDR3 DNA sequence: TGCGCCAGCAGCTTGGCTACCGGGGCCAACGTCCTGACTTTC. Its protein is CASSLATGANVLTF.

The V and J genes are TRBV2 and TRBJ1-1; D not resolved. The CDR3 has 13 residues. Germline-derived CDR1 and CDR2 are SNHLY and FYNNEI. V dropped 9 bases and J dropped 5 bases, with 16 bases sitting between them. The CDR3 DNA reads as TGTGCCAGAGACCGAGGCCGGGGAACTGAAGCTTTCTTT. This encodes CARDRGRGTEAFF.

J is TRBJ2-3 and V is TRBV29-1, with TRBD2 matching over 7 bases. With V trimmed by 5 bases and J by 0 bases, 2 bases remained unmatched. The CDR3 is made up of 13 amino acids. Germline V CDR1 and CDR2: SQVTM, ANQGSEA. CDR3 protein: CSVLGGSTDTQYF. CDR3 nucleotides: TGCAGCGTTCTCGGGGGGAGCACAGATACGCAGTATTTT.

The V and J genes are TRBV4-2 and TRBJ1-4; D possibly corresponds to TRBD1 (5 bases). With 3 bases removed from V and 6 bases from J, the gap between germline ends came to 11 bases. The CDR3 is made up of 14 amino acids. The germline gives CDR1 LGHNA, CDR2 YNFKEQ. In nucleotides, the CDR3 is TGTGCCAGCAGCCAGCAGGGATTCGATGAAAAACTGTTTTTT. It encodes CASSQQGFDEKLFF.